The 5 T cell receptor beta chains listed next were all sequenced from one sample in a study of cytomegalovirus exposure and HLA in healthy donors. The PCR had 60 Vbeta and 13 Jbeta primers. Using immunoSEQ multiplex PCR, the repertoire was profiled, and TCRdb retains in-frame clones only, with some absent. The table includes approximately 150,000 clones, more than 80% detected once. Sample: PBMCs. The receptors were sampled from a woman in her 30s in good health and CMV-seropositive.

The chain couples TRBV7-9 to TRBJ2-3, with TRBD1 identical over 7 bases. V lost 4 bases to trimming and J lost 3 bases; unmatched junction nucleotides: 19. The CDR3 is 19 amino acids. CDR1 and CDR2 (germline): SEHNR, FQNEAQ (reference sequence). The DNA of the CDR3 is TGTGCCAGCAGCTCTATTCCGGGACAGTGGGGGTCTTTTACAGATACGCAGTATTTT. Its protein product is CASSSIPGQWGSFTDTQYF.

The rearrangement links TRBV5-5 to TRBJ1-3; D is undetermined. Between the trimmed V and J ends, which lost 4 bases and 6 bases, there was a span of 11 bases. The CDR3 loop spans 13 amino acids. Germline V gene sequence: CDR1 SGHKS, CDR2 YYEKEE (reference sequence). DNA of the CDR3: TGTGCCAGCAGCGTGGCGGGAGAAAACACCATATATTTT. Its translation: CASSVAGENTIYF.

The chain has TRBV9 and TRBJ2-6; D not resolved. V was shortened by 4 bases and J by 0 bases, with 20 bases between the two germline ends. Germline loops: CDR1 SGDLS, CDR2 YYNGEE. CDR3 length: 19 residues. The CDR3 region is CASSLNVVNLRSGANVLTF. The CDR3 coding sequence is TGTGCCAGCAGCTTAAACGTAGTAAACCTACGCTCTGGGGCCAACGTCCTGACTTTC.

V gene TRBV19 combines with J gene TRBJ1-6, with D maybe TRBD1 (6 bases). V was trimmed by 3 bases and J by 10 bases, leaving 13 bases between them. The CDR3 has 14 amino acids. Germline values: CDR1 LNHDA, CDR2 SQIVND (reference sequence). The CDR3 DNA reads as TGTGCCAGTAGTATCGGCGGCAGGGGATCACCCCTCCACTTT. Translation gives CASSIGGRGSPLHF.

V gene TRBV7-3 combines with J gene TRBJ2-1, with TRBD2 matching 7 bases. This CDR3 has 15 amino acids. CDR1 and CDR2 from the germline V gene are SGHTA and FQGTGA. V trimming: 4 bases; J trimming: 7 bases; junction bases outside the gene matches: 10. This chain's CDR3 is CASSSYGTTSNEQFF. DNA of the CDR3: TGTGCCAGCAGCTCCTACGGGACTACGTCAAATGAGCAGTTCTTC.